Listed below are T cell receptor beta chains from one sample, sequenced in a study of spatial heterogeneity in lung cancer. In TCRdb, the 5' RACE reads were re-called with MiXCR into one record per CDR3 protein. This repertoire shows 90,000 to 95,000 distinct CDR3 sequences, approximately 12% found once; its top ten account for just over 40%. The sequencing here drew on PBMCs, taken at surgery. These receptors all come from a male donor with early-stage non-small cell lung cancer. The CDR3 runs from the conserved cysteine through the conserved F or W. A D gene is named only where the DNA matches it firmly. A row's size may be missing; if present it is once, few, many or a size class.

CASSRGQGDEKLFF,TGTGCCAGCTCACGAGGACAGGGTGATGAAAAACTGTTTTTT,TRBD1,TRBJ1-4,-,TRBV18
CASSLNSHGYTF,TGTGCCAGCAGCTTGAACAGTCATGGCTACACCTTC,-,TRBJ1-2,-,TRBV5-5
CSAEAGQGKNIQYF,TGCAGTGCGGAAGCGGGGCAGGGGAAAAACATTCAGTACTTC,-,TRBJ2-4,-,TRBV20-1
CSATVTSGQETQYF,TGCAGTGCCACTGTGACTAGCGGCCAAGAGACCCAGTACTTC,TRBD2,TRBJ2-5,-,TRBV20-1
CASSKTGTSF,TGTGCCAGCAGTAAGACAGGGACGTCCTTC,TRBD1,TRBJ1-2,-,TRBV28
CSARDYAVYGYTF,TGCAGTGCTAGAGATTATGCAGTCTATGGCTACACCTTC,-,TRBJ1-2,-,TRBV20-1
CASTNRVSGANVLTF,TGCGCCAGCACAAACAGGGTCTCTGGGGCCAACGTCCTGACTTTC,-,TRBJ2-6,few,TRBV10-2
CASSYSAETNTEAFF,TGTGCCAGCAGTTACTCGGCAGAAACGAACACTGAAGCTTTCTTT,-,TRBJ1-1,-,TRBV6-6
CASSREPTLNYGYTF,TGCGCCAGCAGCCGAGAACCGACACTAAACTATGGCTACACCTTC,-,TRBJ1-2,-,TRBV4-3
CNVVSTDTQYF,TGCAACGTAGTGAGCACAGATACGCAGTATTTT,-,TRBJ2-3,-,TRBV20-1
CSANRGRGPGTQYF,TGCAGTGCTAACCGGGGCAGGGGGCCGGGGACCCAGTACTTC,TRBD1,TRBJ2-5,-,TRBV20-1
CASSLPQGALNEQYF,TGTGCCAGCAGCTTGCCCCAGGGGGCTTTAAACGAGCAGTACTTC,TRBD1,TRBJ2-7,many,TRBV5-5
CASNSATDPYGYTF,TGTGCCAGCAACTCCGCGACAGACCCCTATGGCTACACCTTC,-,TRBJ1-2,few,TRBV6-2/TRBV6-3
CSVGADNEQFF,TGCAGCGTTGGAGCGGACAATGAGCAGTTCTTC,-,TRBJ2-1,many,TRBV29-1
CASSPQGESWNEQFF,TGCGCCAGCAGCCCCCAGGGGGAGTCGTGGAATGAGCAGTTCTTC,TRBD1,TRBJ2-1,-,TRBV5-1
CASSSYTGSDTQYF,TGTGCCAGCAGTTCATATACAGGGTCAGATACGCAGTATTTT,-,TRBJ2-3,many,TRBV28
CASSEFSDTQYF,TGTGCCAGCAGTGAATTTTCAGATACGCAGTATTTT,-,TRBJ2-3,few,TRBV2
CASSLHRDRENNNSPLHF,TGTGCCAGCAGCCTACACCGGGACAGGGAAAATAATAATTCACCCCTCCACTTT,TRBD1,TRBJ1-6,-,TRBV14
CASSLGSFSGANVLTF,TGTGCCAGCAGCTTGGGTTCTTTTTCCGGGGCCAACGTCCTGACTTTC,-,TRBJ2-6,-,TRBV7-8
CASSVWGNQVEKLFF,TGTGCCAGCAGCGTGTGGGGGAATCAGGTTGAAAAACTGTTTTTT,-,TRBJ1-4,-,TRBV9
CASSIDNNYGYTF,TGTGCCAGTAGTATAGACAATAACTATGGCTACACCTTC,-,TRBJ1-2,few,TRBV19
CASSQGLAGLLVF,TGTGCCAGCAGTCAGGGACTAGCGGGGTTACTCGTCTTC,TRBD2,TRBJ2-7,few,TRBV6-6
CASRDRGYNSPLHF,TGTGCCAGCAGGGACAGGGGCTATAATTCACCCCTCCACTTT,TRBD1,TRBJ1-6,few,TRBV12-3/TRBV12-4
CASSARGVEETQYF,TGCGCCAGCAGCGCCAGGGGGGTGGAAGAGACCCAGTACTTC,-,TRBJ2-5,few,TRBV4-1
CASRTRGNTGELFF,TGTGCCAGTAGAACCAGGGGGAACACCGGGGAGCTGTTTTTT,-,TRBJ2-2,-,TRBV19
CSARDRHPYQETQYF,TGCAGTGCTAGAGACAGACACCCGTACCAAGAGACCCAGTACTTC,-,TRBJ2-5,once,TRBV20-1
CAWNKGSSGANVLTF,TGTGCCTGGAATAAAGGCAGCTCTGGGGCCAACGTCCTGACTTTC,-,TRBJ2-6,-,TRBV30
CASTFGRTVGRAYF,TGTGCCAGCACCTTTGGACGGACGGTCGGGAGGGCGTACTTC,TRBD2,TRBJ2-7,-,TRBV28
CASSLRLAGVFTGELFF,TGTGCCAGCAGCTTAAGACTAGCGGGAGTGTTCACCGGGGAGCTGTTTTTT,TRBD2,TRBJ2-2,-,TRBV7-6
CASTDTGSPLHF,TGTGCCAGCACAGATACTGGGTCACCCCTCCACTTT,-,TRBJ1-6,-,TRBV7-2
CAGGAPPTQYF,TGTGCCGGTGGGGCCCCTCCGACGCAGTATTTT,-,TRBJ2-3,few,TRBV6-5
CASSPDGLAGLDYNEQFF,TGTGCCAGCAGCCCTGACGGACTAGCGGGACTCGACTACAATGAGCAGTTCTTC,TRBD2,TRBJ2-1,few,TRBV4-2
CASSWFPTSNYEQYF,TGTGCCAGCAGTTGGTTTCCGACTAGTAATTACGAGCAGTACTTC,-,TRBJ2-7,many,TRBV6-2/TRBV6-3
CAIAGQGISGNTIYF,TGTGCCATCGCTGGACAGGGGATCTCCGGAAACACCATATATTTT,TRBD1,TRBJ1-3,few,TRBV10-3
CASSSDRGLGETQYF,TGTGCCAGCAGTAGCGACAGGGGGCTCGGAGAGACCCAGTACTTC,TRBD1,TRBJ2-5,-,TRBV7-9
CASSLVGNGQTQYF,TGTGCCAGCAGTTTAGTAGGGAATGGCCAGACCCAGTACTTC,-,TRBJ2-5,-,TRBV28
CASSTQGWVPGGYTF,TGTGCCAGCAGCACCCAGGGGTGGGTCCCCGGGGGCTACACCTTC,-,TRBJ1-2,-,TRBV7-2
CASSTKQGSTGELFF,TGTGCCAGCAGTACAAAACAGGGGAGCACCGGGGAGCTGTTTTTT,TRBD1,TRBJ2-2,-,TRBV27
CASGDGGTSPYEQYF,TGTGCCAGCGGGGACGGGGGGACTAGTCCCTACGAGCAGTACTTC,TRBD2,TRBJ2-7,many,TRBV7-8
CASSLSPATNTQYF,TGTGCCAGCAGCTTAAGTCCAGCCACGAATACGCAGTATTTT,-,TRBJ2-3,few,TRBV7-3
CSVAAGENSPLHF,TGCAGCGTTGCCGCAGGGGAGAATTCACCCCTCCACTTT,-,TRBJ1-6,few,TRBV29-1
CSADYTNSPLHF,TGCAGTGCTGATTATACAAATTCACCCCTCCACTTT,-,TRBJ1-6,few,TRBV20-1